These 7 T cell receptor beta chains came from one sample sequenced in a study of shared clonotypes between healthy human individuals. Naive CD8 cells lacked CD45RO and underwent positive selection for CCR7, leaving out terminally differentiated effector memory CD45RA+ cells. Here immunoSEQ multiplex PCR was the method, and the copy in TCRdb shows in-frame clones only, minus some. Of some 740,000 clones in the sample, about 91% were seen once. Sequencing was performed on naive CD8+ T cells sorted from blood. These receptors were collected from a man aged 25-45 years in good health.

The V and J genes are TRBV9 and TRBJ2-2; 7 bases match TRBD2. Germline values: CDR1 SGDLS, CDR2 YYNGEE. The CDR3 totals 17 residues. The trim removed 2 bases at V and 5 bases at J, leaving 12 bases unmatched. The CDR3 region has the DNA TGTGCCAGCAGCGTTGCCCGAACGGGACTAACTACCGGGGAGCTGTTTTTT. Its translation: CASSVARTGLTTGELFF.

The CDR3 loop reads CASSIKDPSEQYF. The CDR3 region has the DNA TGTGCCAGCAGTATTAAGGACCCGTCCGAGCAGTACTTC. The chain combines TRBV27 with TRBJ2-7; no definite D call. Germline assignment: CDR1 MNHEY and CDR2 SMNVEV (reference sequence). This CDR3 spans 13 amino acids. The ends were cut back, 5 bases at V and 6 bases at J, with 14 bases in the middle.

CDR3 nucleotides: TGCGCCAGCAGCCAAGGACTCTACCAGGGACGAGAAGAGACCCAGTACTTC. This translates into CASSQGLYQGREETQYF. The V gene is TRBV4-1, the J gene TRBJ2-5, with D possibly called TRBD1 or TRBD2 (5 bases each). The V and J ends lost 1 base and 3 bases respectively, with 18 bases between them. Germline-derived CDR1 and CDR2 are MGHRA and YSYEKL. The CDR3 contains 17 residues.

The chain employs TRBV5-1 and TRBJ2-2; 11 bases agree with TRBD2. J gave up 6 bases and V 4 bases, and 8 bases lay outside the gene matches. The CDR3 has 16 amino acids. Germline-derived CDR1 and CDR2 are SGHRS and YFSETQ. CDR3 coding DNA: TGCGCCAGCAGCCCTATACTAGCGGGAGTGGCCGGGGAGCTGTTTTTT. Amino acid sequence: CASSPILAGVAGELFF.

V usage is TRBV11-2 and J usage is TRBJ2-2; 7 bases align to TRBD2. J was trimmed by 5 bases and V by 5 bases; bases with no gene match: 8. Germline CDR1 SGHAT, CDR2 FQNNGV. The CDR3 has 15 amino acids. The CDR3: CASSRGGSWTGELFF. CDR3 DNA: TGTGCCAGCAGCCGGGGAGGGAGTTGGACCGGGGAGCTGTTTTTT.

This clone showed up just once. The J gene is TRBJ2-7, the V gene TRBV5-1; TRBD1 aligns across 10 bases. Per the germline V gene, CDR1 is SGHRS and CDR2 is YFSETQ. The CDR3 is made up of 13 amino acids. The V segment lost 2 bases and the J segment 5 bases; nucleotides outside the gene matches: 1. CDR3 in amino acids: CASSFGQGDEQYF. The CDR3 region has the DNA TGCGCCAGCAGCTTCGGACAGGGGGACGAGCAGTACTTC.

This rearrangement joins TRBV7-3 to TRBJ2-3; possible D gene TRBD1, 6 bases. The CDR3 has 12 residues. Germline CDR1 and CDR2: SGHTA and FQGTGA. Trimming pared 5 bases from V and 6 bases from J, leaving 9 bases between. CDR3 DNA sequence: TGTGCCAGCAGCCCCCAGGGGGATACGCAGTATTTT. It codes for CASSPQGDTQYF. Together with reference TRBV7-3 and TRBJ2-3, the CDR3 gives the full variable domain: GAGVSQTPSNKVTEKGKYVELRCDPISGHTALYWYRQSLGQGPEFLIYFQGTGAADDSGLPNDRFFAVRPEGSVSTLKIQRTERGDSAVYLCASSPQGDTQYFGPGTRLTVL.